This T cell receptor (beta chain) was found in a study of blood T cell repertoires in COVID-19. Looking at the study overall: The United States, Italy and Spain supplied acute and convalescent COVID-19 samples. T cells, B-cell-depleted T cells, or PBMCs provided the cDNA or gDNA that served as material.

Looked up from germline, CDR1 is SGDLS and CDR2 is YYNGEE. Trimming took 3 bases from V and 0 from J; bases not matched to a gene: 4. The CDR3 extends over 16 amino acids. Original processing methods: Amplifying reference gene primers gave estimates of nucleated cell counts. TCRdb's copy holds only in-frame clones and misses some; the assay was immunoSEQ multiplex PCR. The V and J calls and clone size were taken over from that table, and D and trimming were inferred from the DNA. The sample records 40,000 to 50,000 clones, 75% to 90% being singletons. Source material: peripheral blood. The sequence came from a man aged 25-40 years with active or convalescent COVID-19. This sequence joins TRBV9 and TRBJ2-1; 9 positions agree with TRBD2. The CDR3 DNA sequence: TGTGCCAGCAGCGCTAGCGGGACGTACTCCTACAATGAGCAGTTCTTC. Encoded protein: CASSASGTYSYNEQFF.